This T cell receptor beta chain was recovered during a study of blood T cell repertoires in COVID-19. The table came from immunoSEQ multiplex PCR; TCRdb's copy has only in-frame clones and leaves some out. The data show approximately 150,000 clones, with over 70% seen just once and less than 2% held by the top ten. The sequencing sample was made of peripheral blood. The TCR sequence derives from a woman in her sixties or seventies with acute or convalescent COVID-19.

CDR3: CASSLEQGISYEQYF. For the CDR3, the DNA is TGCGCCAGCAGCTTGGAACAGGGGATATCCTACGAGCAGTACTTC. The rearrangement links TRBV5-1 to TRBJ2-7; 7 nucleotides align to TRBD1. The CDR3 runs to 15 residues. The J segment lost 1 base and the V segment lost 0 bases, leaving 4 bases of the junction unmatched. The V gene's germline CDR1 is SGHRS and CDR2 YFSETQ.